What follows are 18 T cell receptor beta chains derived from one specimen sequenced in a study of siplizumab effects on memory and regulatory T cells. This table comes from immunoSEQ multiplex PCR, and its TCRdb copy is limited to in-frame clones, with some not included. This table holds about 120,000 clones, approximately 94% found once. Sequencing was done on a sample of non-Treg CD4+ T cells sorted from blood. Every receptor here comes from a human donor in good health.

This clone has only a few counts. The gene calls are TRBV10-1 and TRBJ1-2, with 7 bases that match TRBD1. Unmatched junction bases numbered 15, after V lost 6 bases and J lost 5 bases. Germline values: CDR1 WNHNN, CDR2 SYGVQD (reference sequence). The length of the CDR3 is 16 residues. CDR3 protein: CASSPTGLSAGYGYTF. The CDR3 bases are TGCGCCAGCAGCCCGACAGGGTTATCTGCTGGATATGGCTACACCTTC.

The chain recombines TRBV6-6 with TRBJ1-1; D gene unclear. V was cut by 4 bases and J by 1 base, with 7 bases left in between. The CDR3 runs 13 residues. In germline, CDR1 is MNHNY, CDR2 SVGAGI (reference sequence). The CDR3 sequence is CASSFKRNTEAFF. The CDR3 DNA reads TGTGCCAGCAGTTTTAAGCGGAACACTGAAGCTTTCTTT.

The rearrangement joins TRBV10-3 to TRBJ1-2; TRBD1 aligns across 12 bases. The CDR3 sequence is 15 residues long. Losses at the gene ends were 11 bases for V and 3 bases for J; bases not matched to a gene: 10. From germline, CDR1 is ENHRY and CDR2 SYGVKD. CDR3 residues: CALREGQGAYYGYTF. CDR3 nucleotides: TGTGCCCTTCGGGAGGGACAGGGGGCTTACTATGGCTACACCTTC.

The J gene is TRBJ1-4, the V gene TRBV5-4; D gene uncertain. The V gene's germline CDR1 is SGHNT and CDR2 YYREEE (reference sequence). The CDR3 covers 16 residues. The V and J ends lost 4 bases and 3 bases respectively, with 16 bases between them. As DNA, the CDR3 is TGTGCCAGCAGCGGCGGCCCGGGAGAACCTAATGAAAAACTGTTTTTT. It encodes CASSGGPGEPNEKLFF.

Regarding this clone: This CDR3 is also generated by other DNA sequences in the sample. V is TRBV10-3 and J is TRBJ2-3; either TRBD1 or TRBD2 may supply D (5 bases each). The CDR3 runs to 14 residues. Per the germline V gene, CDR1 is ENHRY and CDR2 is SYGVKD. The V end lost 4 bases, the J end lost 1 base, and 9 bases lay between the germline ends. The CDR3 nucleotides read TGTGCCATCAGTGTTGAGGGACGCACAGATACGCAGTATTTT. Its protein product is CAISVEGRTDTQYF.

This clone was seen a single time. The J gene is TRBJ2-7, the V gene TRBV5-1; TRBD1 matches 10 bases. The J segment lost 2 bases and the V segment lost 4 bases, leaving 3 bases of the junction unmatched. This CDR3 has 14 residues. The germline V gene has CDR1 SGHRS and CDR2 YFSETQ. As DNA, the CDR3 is TGCGCCAGCAGCGGGACAGGGGCCCCCTACGAGCAGTACTTC. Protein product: CASSGTGAPYEQYF. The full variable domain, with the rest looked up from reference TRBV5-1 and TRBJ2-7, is KAGVTQTPRYLIKTRGQQVTLSCSPISGHRSVSWYQQTPGQGLQFLFEYFSETQRNKGNFPGRFSGRQFSNSRSEMNVSTLELGDSALYLCASSGTGAPYEQYFGPGTRLTVT.

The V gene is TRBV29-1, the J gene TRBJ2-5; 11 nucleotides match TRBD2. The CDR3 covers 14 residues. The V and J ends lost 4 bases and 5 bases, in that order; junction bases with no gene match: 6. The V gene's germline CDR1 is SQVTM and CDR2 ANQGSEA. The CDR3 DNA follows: TGCAGCGTTGTGCTAGCGGGAGGAATGGAGACCCAGTACTTC. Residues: CSVVLAGGMETQYF. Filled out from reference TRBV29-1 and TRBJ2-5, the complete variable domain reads SAVISQKPSRDICQRGTSLTIQCQVDSQVTMMFWYRQQPGQSLTLIATANQGSEATYESGFVIDKFPISRPNLTFSTLTVSNMSPEDSSIYLCSVVLAGGMETQYFGPGTRLLVL.

CDR3 amino acids: CATQKTGWGNQPQHF. The CDR3 DNA reads as TGTGCCACGCAAAAAACGGGTTGGGGCAATCAGCCCCAGCATTTT. The V and J genes are TRBV19 and TRBJ1-5; D unclear. Trimming removed 10 bases from V and 2 bases from J, with 18 bases in between. Germline lookup yields CDR1 LNHDA and CDR2 SQIVND (reference sequence). This CDR3 spans 15 amino acids.

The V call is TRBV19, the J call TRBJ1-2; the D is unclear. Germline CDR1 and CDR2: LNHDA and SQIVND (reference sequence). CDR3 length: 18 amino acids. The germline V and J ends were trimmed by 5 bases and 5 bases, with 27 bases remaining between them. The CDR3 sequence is CASSPFDTRARGEYGYTF. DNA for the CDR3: TGTGCCAGTAGTCCATTCGACACCCGAGCCCGCGGGGAGTATGGCTACACCTTC.

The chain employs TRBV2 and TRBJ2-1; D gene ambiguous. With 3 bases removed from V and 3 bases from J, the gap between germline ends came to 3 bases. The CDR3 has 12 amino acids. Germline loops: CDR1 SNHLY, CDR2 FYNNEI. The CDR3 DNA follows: TGTGCCAGCAGTGAGATCTACAATGAGCAGTTCTTC. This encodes CASSEIYNEQFF. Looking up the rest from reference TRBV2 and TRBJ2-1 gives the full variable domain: EPEVTQTPSHQVTQMGQEVILRCVPISNHLYFYWYRQILGQKVEFLVSFYNNEISEKSEIFDDQFSVERPDGSNFTLKIRSTKLEDSAMYFCASSEIYNEQFFGPGTRLTVL.

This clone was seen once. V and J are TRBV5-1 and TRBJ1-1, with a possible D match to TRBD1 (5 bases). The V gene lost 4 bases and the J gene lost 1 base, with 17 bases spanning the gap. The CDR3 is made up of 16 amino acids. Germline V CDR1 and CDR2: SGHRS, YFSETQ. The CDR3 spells CASSLPARGTNTEAFF. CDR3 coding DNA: TGCGCCAGCAGCCTCCCCGCCCGGGGGACGAACACTGAAGCTTTCTTT.

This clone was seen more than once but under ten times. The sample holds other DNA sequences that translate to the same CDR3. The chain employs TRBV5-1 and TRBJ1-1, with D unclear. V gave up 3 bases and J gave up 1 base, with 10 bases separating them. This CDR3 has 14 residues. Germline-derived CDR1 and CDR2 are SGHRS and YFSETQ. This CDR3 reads CASSSRTANTEAFF. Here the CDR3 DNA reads TGCGCCAGCAGCTCCCGGACCGCGAACACTGAAGCTTTCTTT.

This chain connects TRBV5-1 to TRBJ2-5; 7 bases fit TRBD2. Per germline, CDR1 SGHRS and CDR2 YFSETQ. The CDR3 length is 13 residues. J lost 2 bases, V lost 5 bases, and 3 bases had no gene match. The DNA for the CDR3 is TGCGCCAGCAGGCTAGCGGTTCAAGAGACCCAGTACTTC. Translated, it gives CASRLAVQETQYF.

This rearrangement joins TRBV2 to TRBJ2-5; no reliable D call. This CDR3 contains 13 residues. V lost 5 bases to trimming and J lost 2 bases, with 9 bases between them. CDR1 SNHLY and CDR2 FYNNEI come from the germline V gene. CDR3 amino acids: CASSWSAQETQYF. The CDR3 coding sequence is TGTGCCAGCAGTTGGAGCGCACAAGAGACCCAGTACTTC.

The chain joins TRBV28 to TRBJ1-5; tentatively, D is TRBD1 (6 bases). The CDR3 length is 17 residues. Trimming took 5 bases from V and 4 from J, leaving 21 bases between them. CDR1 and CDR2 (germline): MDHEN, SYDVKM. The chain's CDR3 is CASSVNRRGPRNQPQHF. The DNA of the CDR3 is TGTGCCAGCAGTGTTAATCGCAGGGGTCCACGAAATCAGCCCCAGCATTTT.

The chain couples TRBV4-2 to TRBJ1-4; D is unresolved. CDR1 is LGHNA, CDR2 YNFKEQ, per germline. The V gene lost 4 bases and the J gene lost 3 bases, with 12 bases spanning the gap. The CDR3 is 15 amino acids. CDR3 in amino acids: CASSPATWANEKLFF. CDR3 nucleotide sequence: TGTGCCAGCAGCCCGGCGACCTGGGCTAATGAAAAACTGTTTTTT.

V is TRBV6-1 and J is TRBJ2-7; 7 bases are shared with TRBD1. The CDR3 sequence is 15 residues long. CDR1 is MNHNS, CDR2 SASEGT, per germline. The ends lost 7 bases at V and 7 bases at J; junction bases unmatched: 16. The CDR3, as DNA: TGTGCCAGCACCTTGGGACAGTCCCCCCGTATGGAGCAGTACTTC. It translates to CASTLGQSPRMEQYF.

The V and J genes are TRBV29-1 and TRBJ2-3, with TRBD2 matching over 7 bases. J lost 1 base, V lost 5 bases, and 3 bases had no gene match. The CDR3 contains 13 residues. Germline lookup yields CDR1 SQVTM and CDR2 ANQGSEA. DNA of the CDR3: TGCAGCGTTAAGCTAGCGGGCACAGATACGCAGTATTTT. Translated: CSVKLAGTDTQYF.